These T cell receptor beta chains were read from a single sample in a study of OX40 agonist ivuxolimab in advanced cancers. Clones were sequenced by immunoSEQ multiplex PCR, and TCRdb holds only the in-frame ones, with some missing. The sample holds roughly 20,000 clones, roughly four fifths seen once. The sequencing used CD4+ or CD8+ T cells sorted from blood, collected in a trial of the OX40 agonist ivuxolimab. These receptors originate from an adult with an advanced solid tumor such as melanoma, head and neck, liver or kidney cancer. Each CDR3 is given with its conserved first and last residue. A D gene is named only where the DNA matches it firmly. A row's size may be missing; if present it is once, few, many or a size class.

clone size	V gene	J gene	D gene	CDR3 protein	CDR3 DNA
.	TRBV18	TRBJ1-1	TRBD1	CASSRQGMNTEAFF	TGTGCCAGCTCACGACAGGGGATGAACACTGAAGCTTTCTTT
.	TRBV28	TRBJ1-5	TRBD1	CAGQGDNQPQHF	TGTGCCGGACAGGGGGACAATCAGCCCCAGCATTTT
.	TRBV5-4	TRBJ2-2	TRBD2	CASSSGGTGELFF	TGTGCCAGCAGCTCGGGGGGGACCGGGGAGCTGTTTTTT
.	TRBV6-5	TRBJ2-7	.	CASSRNSNEQYF	TGTGCCAGCAGCCGTAATTCTAACGAGCAGTACTTC
.	TRBV28	TRBJ1-6	TRBD1	CASSFRGQGKLGGNSPLHF	TGTGCCAGCAGTTTCCGAGGACAGGGGAAGTTAGGCGGCAATTCACCCCTCCACTTT
.	TRBV28	TRBJ2-1	TRBD2	CASTGGRAANEQFF	TGTGCCAGCACGGGCGGGAGGGCCGCCAATGAGCAGTTCTTC
once	TRBV28	TRBJ2-7	.	CASRGGPGEQYF	TGTGCCAGCCGGGGAGGTCCGGGCGAGCAGTACTTC
large	TRBV7-8	TRBJ2-7	.	CASSPGPGPPRAYEQYF	TGTGCCAGCAGCCCCGGACCGGGACCGCCTAGAGCCTACGAGCAGTACTTC
.	TRBV4-3	TRBJ2-3	.	CASSLRTTNTDTQYF	TGCGCCAGCAGCCTCCGGACTACCAACACAGATACGCAGTATTTT
.	TRBV6-1	TRBJ2-5	.	CASTTGPQETQYF	TGTGCCAGCACCACAGGGCCACAAGAGACCCAGTACTTC
.	TRBV2	TRBJ2-5	TRBD1	CASSEQGQGYETQYF	TGTGCCAGCAGTGAACAGGGACAGGGCTATGAGACCCAGTACTTC
.	TRBV5-4	TRBJ2-2	TRBD1	CASSQQGLTTGELFF	TGTGCCAGCAGCCAACAGGGGCTAACTACCGGGGAGCTGTTTTTT
.	TRBV11-3	TRBJ1-1	.	CASSSQGTEAFF	TGTGCCAGCAGCTCCCAGGGCACTGAAGCTTTCTTT
.	TRBV19	TRBJ2-2	.	CASKGRGTGELFF	TGTGCCAGTAAAGGGAGAGGGACCGGGGAGCTGTTTTTT
.	TRBV4-1	TRBJ2-7	.	CASSQGRFNYEQYF	TGCGCCAGCAGCCAAGGGAGGTTTAACTACGAGCAGTACTTC
.	TRBV27	TRBJ2-1	TRBD2	CASSPQRREALKFF	TGTGCCAGCAGTCCCCAGAGGCGGGAGGCGTTAAAGTTCTTC
.	TRBV4-2	TRBJ2-3	.	CASSQEDGELLTDTQYF	TGTGCCAGCAGCCAAGAAGACGGAGAGTTGCTCACAGATACGCAGTATTTT
.	TRBV9	TRBJ2-2	.	CASSVEVATNTGELFF	TGTGCCAGCAGCGTAGAAGTAGCGACGAACACCGGGGAGCTGTTTTTT
once	TRBV11-2	TRBJ2-7	.	CASSLNWQYEQYF	TGTGCCAGCAGCTTAAATTGGCAATACGAGCAGTACTTC
.	TRBV4-1	TRBJ2-1	TRBD2	CASSRVDMGLAGAEQFF	TGCGCCAGCAGCCGAGTCGATATGGGGCTAGCGGGAGCTGAGCAGTTCTTC
.	TRBV2	TRBJ2-7	TRBD2	CASSVGLAGSDEQYF	TGTGCCAGCAGTGTAGGACTAGCGGGAAGCGACGAGCAGTACTTC
.	TRBV5-4	TRBJ2-3	TRBD2	CASSPGGGGYTDTQYF	TGTGCCAGCAGCCCCGGGGGGGGAGGGTACACAGATACGCAGTATTTT
.	TRBV7-3	TRBJ2-2	TRBD2	CASSLTGGTSGSPNTGELFF	TGTGCCAGCAGCTTAACTGGGGGGACTAGCGGGAGCCCGAACACCGGGGAGCTGTTTTTT
.	TRBV27	TRBJ2-1	TRBD1	CASTLSGQGAYEQFF	TGTGCCAGCACTCTGAGTGGACAGGGGGCTTATGAGCAGTTCTTC
once	TRBV2	TRBJ2-3	.	CASSWTGSTDTQYF	TGTGCCAGCAGTTGGACTGGCAGCACAGATACGCAGTATTTT
.	TRBV7-6	TRBJ1-5	.	CASSLDSNQPQHF	TGTGCCAGCAGCTTGGACAGCAATCAGCCCCAGCATTTT
.	TRBV15	TRBJ2-2	.	CATSREGQFTGELFF	TGTGCCACCAGCAGAGAAGGGCAATTCACCGGGGAGCTGTTTTTT
.	TRBV10-3	TRBJ1-4	TRBD1	CATRQGVGTNEKLFF	TGTGCCACCCGTCAGGGGGTGGGAACTAATGAAAAACTGTTTTTT
.	TRBV9	TRBJ1-1	.	CASSVEGGGAAEAFF	TGTGCCAGCAGCGTAGAGGGAGGGGGGGCCGCTGAAGCTTTCTTT
.	TRBV28	TRBJ1-6	.	CASSFADSLYSPLHF	TGTGCCAGCAGTTTCGCGGACAGTCTCTATTCACCCCTCCACTTT
.	TRBV29-1	TRBJ2-3	.	CSIKGETDTQYF	TGCAGCATTAAGGGGGAGACAGATACGCAGTATTTT
.	TRBV6-1	TRBJ1-5	.	CASSESGVQPQHF	TGTGCCAGCAGTGAGTCTGGGGTACAGCCCCAGCATTTT
.	TRBV2	TRBJ2-2	.	CASKTSTNTGELFF	TGTGCCAGCAAAACTAGTACGAACACCGGGGAGCTGTTTTTT
.	TRBV27	TRBJ1-3	.	CASSFKSSGNTIYF	TGTGCCAGCAGTTTCAAAAGCTCTGGAAACACCATATATTTT
.	TRBV27	TRBJ1-2	.	CASSFPGGYGYTF	TGTGCCAGCAGTTTTCCGGGAGGCTATGGCTACACCTTC